This T cell receptor (beta chain) emerged from a study of beta chain features in type 1 diabetes. In this sample, this clone turned up a few times. The trim removed 4 bases at V and 4 bases at J, leaving 4 bases unmatched. CDR1 is MNHEY and CDR2 is SMNVEV in the germline V gene (reference sequence). The CDR3 totals 15 residues. The sequenced template was cDNA made from the entire isolated RNA. This table comes from immunoSEQ multiplex PCR, and its TCRdb copy is limited to in-frame clones, with some not included. The table shows 130,000 to 150,000 clones, with over 9.5% occurring only once. What was sequenced was naive CD4+ T cells from blood. This sequence originates from a man younger than 30 in good health. The chain uses TRBV27 and TRBJ1-2, with 12 bases that match TRBD1. CDR3 amino acids: CASSSGTGGGYGYTF. CDR3 bases: TGTGCCAGCAGTTCAGGGACAGGGGGCGGCTATGGCTACACCTTC.